A selection of T cell receptor beta chains follows, all from one sample in a study of blood T cells in healthy people across ages. TCRdb itself ran the 5' RACE reads through MiXCR, one entry per CDR3 protein. The data contain over 1,200,000 distinct CDR3 sequences, almost 60% of them singletons. The specimen sequenced was blood. All receptors come from a man between 18 and 35 years old in good health. CDR3s include the opening cysteine and the closing phenylalanine or tryptophan. The order of the fields is V gene, clone size, J gene, D gene, CDR3 DNA, CDR3 protein. A D gene is named only where the DNA matches it firmly. Clone size appears in some rows only: once, few, many, or a class for an expanded clone.

TRBV7-8,NA,TRBJ2-7,NA,TGTGCCGGCAGCTTAGGGGGGTCCTACGAGCAGTACTTC,CAGSLGGSYEQYF
TRBV29-1,NA,TRBJ2-7,NA,TGCAGCGTTGTCGGGGATGCCTACGAGCAGTACTTC,CSVVGDAYEQYF
TRBV25-1,few,TRBJ1-4,NA,TGTGCCAGCAGTGGATACAGAGATGAAAAACTGTTTTTT,CASSGYRDEKLFF
TRBV5-1,NA,TRBJ2-7,TRBD1,TGCGCCAGCAGCTCCGGGACAGGGAATAAGGAGCAGTACTTC,CASSSGTGNKEQYF
TRBV3-1,few,TRBJ1-2,NA,TGTGCCAGCAGCCGCTTCTCTTCTAACTATGGCTACACCTTC,CASSRFSSNYGYTF
TRBV5-1,few,TRBJ2-7,NA,TGCGCCAGCAGCCTGTCCAACAACTACGAGCAGTACTTC,CASSLSNNYEQYF
TRBV20-1,NA,TRBJ1-5,NA,TGCAGTGCTAGCGTCGGCATCAATCAGCCCCAGCATTTT,CSASVGINQPQHF
TRBV27,NA,TRBJ1-5,NA,TGTGCCAGCAGCATTCGGGCCTCTAGCTATCGGCCCCAGCATTTT,CASSIRASSYRPQHF
TRBV20-1,NA,TRBJ2-1,NA,TGCAGTGCTAGGATGCTAGCGATTGAGCAGTTCTTC,CSARMLAIEQFF
TRBV28,NA,TRBJ2-2,NA,TGTGCCAGCAGGGGGGGACAGAGCGGAAAGTACACCGGGGAGCTGTTTTTT,CASRGGQSGKYTGELFF
TRBV7-9,few,TRBJ2-5,NA,TGTGCCAGCGGAAAGGAGACCCAGTACTTC,CASGKETQYF
TRBV20-1,NA,TRBJ2-1,NA,TGCAGTGCTCCTACAGGGGAGGTATACAATGAGCAGTTCTTC,CSAPTGEVYNEQFF
TRBV20-1,once,TRBJ2-3,TRBD1,TGCAGTGCAAAGAGGACAGGGGGAACAGATACGCAGTATTTT,CSAKRTGGTDTQYF
TRBV7-6,NA,TRBJ1-1,TRBD1,TGTGCCAGCAGCCTATATTACCGGGACAGGGCGAACACTGAAGCTTTCTTT,CASSLYYRDRANTEAFF
TRBV10-2,NA,TRBJ2-2,NA,TGCGCCAGCAGTGAGTCAGTCGACACCGGGGAGCTGTTTTTT,CASSESVDTGELFF